This TCR beta chain appears in the sequencing data of a study of T-cell memory formation after mild COVID-19. A single record per CDR3 protein comes from TCRdb applying MiXCR to the 5' RACE reads. The sample holds roughly 450,000 distinct CDR3 sequences, roughly 18% seen once. The TCR was taken from a man younger than 35 who had mild COVID-19 (a few samples of this study predate the infection). Cell type and time point are not known. Input material: PBMCs or a T cell subset sorted from them (not recorded which).

The CDR3 nucleotides are TGCAGTGGATATAAGGGGAAAGGCTATGGCTACACCTTC. Residues: CSGYKGKGYGYTF. The chain combines TRBV20-1 with TRBJ1-2; D is perhaps TRBD1 (5 bases). The germline CDR1 and CDR2 sequences are DFQATT and SNEGSKA (reference sequence). Trimming took 7 bases from V and 4 from J, leaving 16 bases between them. The CDR3 is 13 residues long.